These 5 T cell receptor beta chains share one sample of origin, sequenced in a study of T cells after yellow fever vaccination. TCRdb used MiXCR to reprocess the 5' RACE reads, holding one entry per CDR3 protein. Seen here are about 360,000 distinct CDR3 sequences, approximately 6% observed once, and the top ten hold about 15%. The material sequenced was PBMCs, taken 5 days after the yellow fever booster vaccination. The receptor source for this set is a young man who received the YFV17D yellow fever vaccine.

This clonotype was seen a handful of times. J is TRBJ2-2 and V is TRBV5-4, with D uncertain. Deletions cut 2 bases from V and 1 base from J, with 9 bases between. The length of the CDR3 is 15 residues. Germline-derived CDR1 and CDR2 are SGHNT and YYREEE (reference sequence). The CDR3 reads CASSFDAVNTGELFF. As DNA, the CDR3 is TGTGCCAGCAGCTTTGATGCGGTGAACACCGGGGAGCTGTTTTTT.

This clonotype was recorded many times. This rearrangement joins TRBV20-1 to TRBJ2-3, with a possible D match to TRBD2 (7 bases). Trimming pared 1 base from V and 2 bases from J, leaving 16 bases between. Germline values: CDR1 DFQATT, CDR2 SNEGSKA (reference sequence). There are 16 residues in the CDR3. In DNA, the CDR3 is TGCAGTGCTAGAGCCTTAGTAGGGGGGGACACAGATACGCAGTATTTT. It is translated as CSARALVGGDTDTQYF.

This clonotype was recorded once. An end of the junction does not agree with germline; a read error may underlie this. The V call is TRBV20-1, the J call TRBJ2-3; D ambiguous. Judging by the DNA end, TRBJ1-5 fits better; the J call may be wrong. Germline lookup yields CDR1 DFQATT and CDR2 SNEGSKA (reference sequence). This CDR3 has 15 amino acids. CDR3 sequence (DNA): TGCAGTGCCAGAGAGCTAGCGGGAGGGCAACGGACGCAGCATTTT. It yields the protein CSARELAGGQRTQHF.

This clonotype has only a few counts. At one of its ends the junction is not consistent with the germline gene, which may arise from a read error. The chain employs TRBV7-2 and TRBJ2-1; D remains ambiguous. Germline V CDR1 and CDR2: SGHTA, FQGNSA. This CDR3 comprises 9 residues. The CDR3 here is CASSLPPIF. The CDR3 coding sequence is TGTGCCAGCAGCTTGCCACCGATCTTC.

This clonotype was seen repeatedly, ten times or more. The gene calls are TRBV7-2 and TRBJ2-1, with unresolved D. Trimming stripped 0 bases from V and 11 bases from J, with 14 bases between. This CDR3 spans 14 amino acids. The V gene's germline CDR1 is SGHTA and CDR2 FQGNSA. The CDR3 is CASSLAAVGEKQFF. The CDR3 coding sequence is TGTGCCAGCAGCTTAGCGGCGGTGGGCGAGAAGCAGTTCTTC. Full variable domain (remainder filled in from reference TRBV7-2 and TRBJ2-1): GAGVSQSPSNKVTEKGKDVELRCDPISGHTALYWYRQSLGQGLEFLIYFQGNSAPDKSGLPSDRFSAERTGGSVSTLTIQRTQQEDSAVYLCASSLAAVGEKQFFGPGTRLTVL.